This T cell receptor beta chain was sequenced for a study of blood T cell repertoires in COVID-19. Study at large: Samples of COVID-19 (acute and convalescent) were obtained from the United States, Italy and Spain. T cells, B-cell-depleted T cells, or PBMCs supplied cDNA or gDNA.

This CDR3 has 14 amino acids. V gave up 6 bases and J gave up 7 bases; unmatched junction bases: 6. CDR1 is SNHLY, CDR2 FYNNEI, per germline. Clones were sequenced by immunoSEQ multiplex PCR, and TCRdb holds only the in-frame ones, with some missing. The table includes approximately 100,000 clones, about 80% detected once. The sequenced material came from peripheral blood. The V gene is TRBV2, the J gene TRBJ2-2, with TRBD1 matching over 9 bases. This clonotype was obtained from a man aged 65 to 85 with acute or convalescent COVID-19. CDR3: CASSSGQGIGELFF. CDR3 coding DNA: TGTGCCAGCAGCTCGGGACAGGGCATCGGGGAGCTGTTTTTT.